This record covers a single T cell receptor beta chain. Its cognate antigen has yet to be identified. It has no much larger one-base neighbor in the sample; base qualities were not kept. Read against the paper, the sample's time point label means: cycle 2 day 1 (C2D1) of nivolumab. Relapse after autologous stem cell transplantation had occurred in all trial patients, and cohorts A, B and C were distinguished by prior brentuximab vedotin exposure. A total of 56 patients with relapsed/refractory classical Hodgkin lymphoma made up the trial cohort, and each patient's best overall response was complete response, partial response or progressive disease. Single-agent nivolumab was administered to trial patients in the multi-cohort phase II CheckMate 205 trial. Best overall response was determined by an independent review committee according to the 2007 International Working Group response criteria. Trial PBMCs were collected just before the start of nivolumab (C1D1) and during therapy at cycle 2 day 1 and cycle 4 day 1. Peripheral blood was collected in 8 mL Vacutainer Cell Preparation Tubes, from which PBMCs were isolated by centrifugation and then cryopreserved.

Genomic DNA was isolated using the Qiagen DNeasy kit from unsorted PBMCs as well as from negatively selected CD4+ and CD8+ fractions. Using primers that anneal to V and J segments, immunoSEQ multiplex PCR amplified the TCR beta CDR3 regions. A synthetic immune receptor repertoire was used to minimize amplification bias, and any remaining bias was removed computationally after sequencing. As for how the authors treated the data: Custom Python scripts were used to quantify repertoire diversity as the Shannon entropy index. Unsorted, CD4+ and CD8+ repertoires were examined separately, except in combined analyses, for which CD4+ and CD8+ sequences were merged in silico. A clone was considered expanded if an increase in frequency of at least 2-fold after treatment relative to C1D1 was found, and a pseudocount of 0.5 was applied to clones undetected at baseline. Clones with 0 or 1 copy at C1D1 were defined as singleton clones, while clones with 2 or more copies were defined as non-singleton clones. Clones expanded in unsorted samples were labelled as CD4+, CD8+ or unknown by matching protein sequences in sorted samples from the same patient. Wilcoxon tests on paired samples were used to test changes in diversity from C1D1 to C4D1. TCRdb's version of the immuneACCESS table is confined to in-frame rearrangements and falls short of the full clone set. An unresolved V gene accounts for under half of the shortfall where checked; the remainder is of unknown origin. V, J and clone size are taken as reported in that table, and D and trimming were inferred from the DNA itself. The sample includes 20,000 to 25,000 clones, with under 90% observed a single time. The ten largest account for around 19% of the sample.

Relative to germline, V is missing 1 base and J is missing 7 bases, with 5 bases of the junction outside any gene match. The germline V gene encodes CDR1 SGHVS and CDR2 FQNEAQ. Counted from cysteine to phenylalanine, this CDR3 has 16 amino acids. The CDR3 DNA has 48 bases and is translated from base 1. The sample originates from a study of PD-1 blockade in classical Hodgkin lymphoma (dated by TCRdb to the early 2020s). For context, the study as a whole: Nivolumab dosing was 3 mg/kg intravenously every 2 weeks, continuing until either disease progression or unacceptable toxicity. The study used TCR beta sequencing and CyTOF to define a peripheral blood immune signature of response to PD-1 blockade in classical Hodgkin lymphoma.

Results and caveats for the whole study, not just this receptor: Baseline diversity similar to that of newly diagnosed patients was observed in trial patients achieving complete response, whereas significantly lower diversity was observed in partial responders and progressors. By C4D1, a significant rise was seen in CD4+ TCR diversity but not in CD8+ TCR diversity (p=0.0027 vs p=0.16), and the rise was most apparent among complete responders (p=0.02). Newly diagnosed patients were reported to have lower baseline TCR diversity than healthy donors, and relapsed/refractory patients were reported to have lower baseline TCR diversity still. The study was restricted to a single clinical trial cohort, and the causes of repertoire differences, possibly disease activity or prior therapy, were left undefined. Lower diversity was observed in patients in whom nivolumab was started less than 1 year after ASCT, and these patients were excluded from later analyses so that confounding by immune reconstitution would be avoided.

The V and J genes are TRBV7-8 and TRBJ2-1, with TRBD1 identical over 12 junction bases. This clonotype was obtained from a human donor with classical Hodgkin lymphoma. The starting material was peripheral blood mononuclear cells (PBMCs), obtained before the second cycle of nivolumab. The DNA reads TGTGCCAGCAGCTTAGTAAGGGACAGGGGGCTTAATGAGCAGTTCTTC. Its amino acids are CASSLVRDRGLNEQFF.